Each of the 3 T cell receptor beta chains below was sequenced from the same sample in a study of tumor T cells in aggressive B-cell lymphoma. Method: immunoSEQ multiplex PCR; TCRdb's copy keeps in-frame clones and lacks some. This table has approximately 2,000 clones, 70% to 90% appearing once. Source material: tumor tissue. These receptors all come from an adult with diffuse large B cell lymphoma.

V usage is TRBV12-5 and J usage is TRBJ1-5; 9 nucleotides match TRBD1. Losses at the gene ends were 8 bases for V and 10 bases for J; bases not matched to a gene: 12. CDR1 and CDR2 (germline): LGHNT, FRNRAP. The CDR3 has 14 amino acids. The CDR3 loop is CASSPGTGSQPQHF. The DNA for the CDR3 is TGTGCTAGTAGCCCCGGGACAGGGAGTCAACCCCAGCATTTT.

J is TRBJ2-2 and V is TRBV9; the D is unclear. The V end was cut by 2 bases, the J end by 0 bases, with 5 bases between. In germline, CDR1 is SGDLS, CDR2 YYNGEE. The CDR3 is 14 residues long. The CDR3 DNA follows: TGTGCCAGCAGCGTTTACACGAACACCGGGGAGCTGTTTTTT. This gives the protein CASSVYTNTGELFF.

The V gene is TRBV10-3, the J gene TRBJ2-4, with D hard to call. Germline V gene data show CDR1 as ENHRY and CDR2 as SYGVKD. Deletions cut 0 bases from V and 1 base from J, with 7 bases between. The CDR3 runs to 15 residues. Here the CDR3 reads CAISESAHAKNIQYF. CDR3 DNA sequence: TGTGCCATCAGTGAGTCGGCTCATGCCAAAAACATTCAGTACTTC.